What follows are 20 T cell receptor beta chains derived from one specimen sequenced in a study of blood T cell repertoires in COVID-19. Generated by immunoSEQ multiplex PCR, the TCRdb table keeps only in-frame clones and is missing some. The repertoire holds fewer than 150,000 clones, around 85% seen once, with about a sixth in the top ten. The source material was peripheral blood. These receptors came from a woman between 50 and 59 years old with acute or convalescent COVID-19.

V gene TRBV5-1 combines with J gene TRBJ2-1, with D tentatively TRBD1 (5 bases). Germline-derived CDR1 and CDR2 are SGHRS and YFSETQ. The CDR3 runs 17 residues. Trimming pared 0 bases from V and 1 base from J, leaving 14 bases between. CDR3 nucleotides: TGCGCCAGCAGCTTGGACAGGCTAGATTCATCCTACAATGAGCAGTTCTTC. Its protein product is CASSLDRLDSSYNEQFF. Full variable domain (rest looked up from reference TRBV5-1 and TRBJ2-1): KAGVTQTPRYLIKTRGQQVTLSCSPISGHRSVSWYQQTPGQGLQFLFEYFSETQRNKGNFPGRFSGRQFSNSRSEMNVSTLELGDSALYLCASSLDRLDSSYNEQFFGPGTRLTVL.

The chain employs TRBV6-5 and TRBJ2-6, with 7 bases matching TRBD1. Germline lookup yields CDR1 MNHEY and CDR2 SVGAGI. There are 16 residues in the CDR3. The V and J ends lost 0 bases and 4 bases, in that order; junction bases with no gene match: 3. The CDR3 reads CASSYSRGPGANVLTF. CDR3 bases: TGTGCCAGCAGTTACTCGAGGGGGCCAGGGGCCAACGTCCTGACTTTC.

The chain joins TRBV4-1 to TRBJ1-2; tentative D call: TRBD1 (5 bases). Germline CDR1 reads MGHRA; CDR2 reads YSYEKL. V lost 1 base to trimming and J lost 5 bases, with 14 bases between them. The CDR3 extends over 15 amino acids. CDR3 in DNA: TGCGCCAGCAGCCAAGTTGACAGTGGGTTTTATGGCTACACCTTC. It encodes CASSQVDSGFYGYTF.

V is TRBV30 and J is TRBJ2-1, with a tentative D call TRBD2 (5 bases). Per the germline V gene, CDR1 is GTSNPN and CDR2 is SVGIG (reference sequence). This CDR3 region has 14 residues. Deletions cut 0 bases from V and 4 bases from J, with 10 bases between. The CDR3 DNA is TGTGCCTGGAGTGTACGAGGGCAGTACAATGAGCAGTTCTTC. This gives the protein CAWSVRGQYNEQFF.

This clone was picked up a small number of times. The V gene is TRBV6-5, the J gene TRBJ1-2, with 9 bases fitting TRBD1. Germline V lookup: CDR1 MNHEY, CDR2 SVGAGI. Losses at the gene ends were 6 bases for V and 8 bases for J; bases not matched to a gene: 1. CDR3 length: 11 residues. Written as DNA, the CDR3 is TGTGCCAGCAGGACAGGGGGGGGCTACACCTTC. It encodes CASRTGGGYTF.

This rearrangement joins TRBV18 to TRBJ2-3; tentative D call: TRBD1 (5 bases). The CDR3 is made up of 14 amino acids. V dropped 4 bases and J dropped 6 bases, with 14 bases sitting between them. Germline V gene lookup returns CDR1 KGHSH and CDR2 LQKENI. The CDR3 spells CASSLAGKDDTQYF. The CDR3 DNA follows: TGTGCCAGCTCACTCGCAGGGAAGGATGATACGCAGTATTTT.

The CDR3 reads CASSPQPGLAGDHTDTQYF. The CDR3 DNA reads TGTGCCAGCAGCCCACAACCGGGACTAGCGGGGGACCACACAGATACGCAGTATTTT. The chain employs TRBV14 and TRBJ2-3; 14 positions agree with TRBD2. The V gene end was trimmed by 4 bases and the J gene end by 2 bases; junction bases not matched to a gene: 11. CDR1 is SGHDN and CDR2 is FVKESK in the germline V gene. The CDR3 is 19 residues long.

J is TRBJ1-4 and V is TRBV29-1; the match to TRBD1 covers 7 bases. Per germline, CDR1 SQVTM and CDR2 ANQGSEA. The CDR3 spans 12 residues. The V segment lost 5 bases and the J segment 8 bases; nucleotides outside the gene matches: 5. CDR3 in amino acids: CSVRTGGEKLFF. As DNA, the CDR3 is TGCAGCGTTCGGACAGGCGGGGAAAAACTGTTTTTT.

The rearrangement links TRBV29-1 to TRBJ1-1; maybe TRBD1 (5 bases). The CDR3 runs to 12 residues. Germline V gene lookup returns CDR1 SQVTM and CDR2 ANQGSEA. The V end was cut by 0 bases, the J end by 9 bases, with 11 bases between. DNA for the CDR3: TGCAGCGTTGAAGACCAGGGTAGGAAAGCTTTCTTT. Its translation: CSVEDQGRKAFF.

The rearrangement links TRBV7-3 to TRBJ1-1; tentative D call: TRBD1 (6 bases). The CDR3 runs 13 residues. V shed 4 bases and J shed 7 bases, with 13 bases lying between them. The germline V gene has CDR1 SGHTA and CDR2 FQGTGA. Here the CDR3 reads CASSSGGQLEAFF. The CDR3 DNA follows: TGTGCCAGCAGCTCGGGGGGGCAGCTTGAAGCTTTCTTT.

CDR3 DNA sequence: TGCGCCAGCAGCCCAGGGGTCCGCTCCTACGAGCAGTACTTC. It translates to CASSPGVRSYEQYF. This chain connects TRBV5-1 to TRBJ2-7; perhaps TRBD1 as D (6 bases). This CDR3 is 14 amino acids long. Germline V CDR1 and CDR2: SGHRS, YFSETQ. Trimming shortened V by 4 bases and J by 0 bases, and 11 bases separated the two germline ends.

Only one count was recorded for this clone. The rearrangement joins TRBV5-1 to TRBJ1-2; D gene unclear. The CDR3 consists of 14 residues. V was pared by 1 base and J by 0 bases, with 7 bases between. Germline V gene data show CDR1 as SGHRS and CDR2 as YFSETQ. The CDR3 bases are TGCGCCAGCAGCTTGACAGAAGCTAACTATGGCTACACCTTC. Its translation is CASSLTEANYGYTF.

The chain has TRBV23-1 and TRBJ1-4; D unclear. TRBV23-1 is flagged as an ORF with uncertain function. V lost 6 bases and J lost 5, with 7 bases in between. The CDR3 loop spans 12 amino acids. The CDR3 is CASRTGNEKLFF. CDR3 nucleotides: TGCGCCAGCAGGACGGGGAATGAAAAACTGTTTTTT.

The chain joins TRBV7-2 to TRBJ1-2, with D perhaps matching TRBD1 (5 bases). V gave up 0 bases and J gave up 4 bases, with 9 bases separating them. Germline CDR1 and CDR2: SGHTA and FQGNSA. CDR3 length: 14 amino acids. The CDR3, as DNA: TGTGCCAGCAGCTTAGCGACAGTTCGCTATGGCTACACCTTC. Its protein product is CASSLATVRYGYTF. Full variable domain (rest looked up from reference TRBV7-2 and TRBJ1-2): GAGVSQSPSNKVTEKGKDVELRCDPISGHTALYWYRQSLGQGLEFLIYFQGNSAPDKSGLPSDRFSAERTGGSVSTLTIQRTQQEDSAVYLCASSLATVRYGYTFGSGTRLTVV.

The genes are TRBV27 and TRBJ1-5; TRBD1 matches at 8 bases. Germline CDR1 and CDR2: MNHEY and SMNVEV (reference sequence). J lost 4 bases, V lost 5 bases, and 10 bases had no gene match. The CDR3 length is 16 residues. In nucleotides, the CDR3 is TGTGCCAGCAGTCCCGGGACAGGCGGACGTAATCAGCCCCAGCATTTT. This sequence encodes CASSPGTGGRNQPQHF.

This chain uses TRBV2 with TRBJ1-3; 7 bases map to TRBD1. The CDR3 totals 15 residues. Germline V gives CDR1 SNHLY, CDR2 FYNNEI. Unmatched junction bases numbered 6, after V lost 7 bases and J lost 0 bases. In DNA form, the CDR3 reads TGTGCCAGCAATTCAGGGACAGCCTCTGGAAACACCATATATTTT. It yields the protein CASNSGTASGNTIYF.

This clone was observed once. The J gene is TRBJ2-1, the V gene TRBV5-4; D gene ambiguous. Trimming left V 0 bases short and J 5 bases short, with 3 bases between. Per the germline V gene, CDR1 is SGHNT and CDR2 is YYREEE (reference sequence). The CDR3 sequence is 12 residues long. The CDR3 nucleotides are TGTGCCAGCAGCTTGGCGGACAATGAGCAGTTCTTC. Translated: CASSLADNEQFF.

The chain couples TRBV20-1 to TRBJ1-1; D is unclear. Germline assignment: CDR1 DFQATT and CDR2 SNEGSKA (reference sequence). The CDR3 sequence is 11 residues long. V was cut by 1 base and J by 8 bases, with 8 bases left in between. CDR3 coding DNA: TGCAGTGCTAGAGCTTCGAGGGAAGCTTTCTTT. This encodes CSARASREAFF.

The chain uses TRBV4-1 and TRBJ2-3; 14 bases agree with TRBD2. This CDR3 has 17 residues. The germline V gene encodes CDR1 MGHRA and CDR2 YSYEKL. The V and J ends lost 4 bases and 3 bases, in that order; junction bases with no gene match: 6. The CDR3 DNA follows: TGCGCCAGCAGCCGACTAGCGGGGGGGTATATGACAGATACGCAGTATTTT. Protein: CASSRLAGGYMTDTQYF.

This rearrangement joins TRBV19 to TRBJ1-1, with D unclear. Germline lookup yields CDR1 LNHDA and CDR2 SQIVND (reference sequence). V shed 4 bases and J shed 0 bases, with 9 bases lying between them. This CDR3 is 14 amino acids long. The CDR3 DNA follows: TGTGCCAGTAGTACCCGGGGAGTGAACACTGAAGCTTTCTTT. It encodes CASSTRGVNTEAFF.